The source of this TCR beta chain is a study of blood T cell repertoires in COVID-19. Study-level background: Italy, Spain and the United States were the sources of the convalescent and acute COVID-19 samples.

Per germline, CDR1 SGHRS and CDR2 YFSETQ. CDR3 length: 16 amino acids. V shed 6 bases and J 4 bases; nucleotides not matched to a gene: 8. Sequencing used immunoSEQ multiplex PCR; TCRdb keeps in-frame clones, though not all of them. The sample lists 80,000 to 90,000 clones, roughly 89% seen once, with over 5% in the top ten. This receptor was identified in a man aged 60 to 69 with acute or convalescent COVID-19. The genes are TRBV5-1 and TRBJ2-3, with 13 bases fitting TRBD2. Sequencing used peripheral blood. The CDR3 loop is CASKLGTSGVSDTQYF. The CDR3, as DNA: TGCGCCAGCAAGCTGGGGACTAGCGGGGTCTCAGATACGCAGTATTTT.